This T cell receptor beta chain was recovered during a study of blood T cell repertoires in COVID-19. Clones were sequenced by immunoSEQ multiplex PCR, and TCRdb holds only the in-frame ones, with some missing. The sample lists 300,000 to 350,000 clones, 90% occurring once. Participants' own reports of clinical history determined their cohort assignment. This clone was picked up one time. V lost 2 bases and J 8 bases, leaving 15 bases between the germline ends. CDR1 LNHDA and CDR2 SQIVND come from the germline V gene (reference sequence). The CDR3 contains 14 residues. The sample consisted of PBMCs or T cells enriched from blood (not recorded which). This receptor was taken from a young woman with acute COVID-19. The rearrangement links TRBV19 to TRBJ1-2; D ambiguous. CDR3 in DNA: TGTGCCAGTAGTATACGGGGATCGGTGGGGGGCTACACCTTC. This sequence encodes CASSIRGSVGGYTF.